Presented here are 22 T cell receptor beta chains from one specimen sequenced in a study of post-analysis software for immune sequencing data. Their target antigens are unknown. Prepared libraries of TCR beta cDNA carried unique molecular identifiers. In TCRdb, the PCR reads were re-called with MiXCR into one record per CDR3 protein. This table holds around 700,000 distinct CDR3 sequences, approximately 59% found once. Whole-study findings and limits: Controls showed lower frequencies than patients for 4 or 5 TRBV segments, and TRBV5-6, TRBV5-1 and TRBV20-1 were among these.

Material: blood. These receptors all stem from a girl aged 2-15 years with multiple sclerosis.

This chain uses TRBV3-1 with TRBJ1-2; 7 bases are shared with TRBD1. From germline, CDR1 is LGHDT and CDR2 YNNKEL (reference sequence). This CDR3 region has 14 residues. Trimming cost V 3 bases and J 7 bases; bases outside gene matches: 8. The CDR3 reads CASSQERTGRGYTF. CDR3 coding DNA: TGTGCCAGCAGCCAGGAGAGGACAGGACGTGGCTACACCTTC.

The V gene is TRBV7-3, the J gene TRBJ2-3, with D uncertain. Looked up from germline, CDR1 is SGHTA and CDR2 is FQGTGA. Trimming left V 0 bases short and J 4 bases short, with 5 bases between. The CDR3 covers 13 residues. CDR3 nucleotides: TGTGCCAGCAGCTTAACGAATGCAGATACGCAGTATTTT. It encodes CASSLTNADTQYF.

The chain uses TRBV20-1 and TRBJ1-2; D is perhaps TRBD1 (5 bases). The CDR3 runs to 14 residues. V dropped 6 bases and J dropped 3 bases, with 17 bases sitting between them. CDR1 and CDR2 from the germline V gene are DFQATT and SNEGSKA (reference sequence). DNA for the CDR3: TGCAGTGCCTCGGGGCAGGATTTTTACTATGGCTACACCTTC. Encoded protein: CSASGQDFYYGYTF.

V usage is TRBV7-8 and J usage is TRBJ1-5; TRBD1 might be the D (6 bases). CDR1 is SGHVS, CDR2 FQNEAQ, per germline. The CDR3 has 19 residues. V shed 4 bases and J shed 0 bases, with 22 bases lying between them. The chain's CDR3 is CASSYKTGTNPYSNQPQHF. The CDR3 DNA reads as TGTGCCAGCAGCTACAAGACAGGCACAAACCCATATAGCAATCAGCCCCAGCATTTT.

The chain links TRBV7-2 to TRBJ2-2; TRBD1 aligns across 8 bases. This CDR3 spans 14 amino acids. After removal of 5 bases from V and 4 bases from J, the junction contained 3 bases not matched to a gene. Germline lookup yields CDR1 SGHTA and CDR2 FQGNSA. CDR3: CASSQGAGTGELFF. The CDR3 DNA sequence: TGTGCCAGCAGCCAGGGGGCGGGCACCGGGGAGCTGTTTTTT.

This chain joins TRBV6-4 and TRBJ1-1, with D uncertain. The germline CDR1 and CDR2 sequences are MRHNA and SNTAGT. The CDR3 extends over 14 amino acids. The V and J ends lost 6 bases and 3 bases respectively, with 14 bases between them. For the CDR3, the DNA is TGTGCCAGCAGGAGAAGGGAGGGTGACACTGAAGCTTTCTTT. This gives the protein CASRRREGDTEAFF.

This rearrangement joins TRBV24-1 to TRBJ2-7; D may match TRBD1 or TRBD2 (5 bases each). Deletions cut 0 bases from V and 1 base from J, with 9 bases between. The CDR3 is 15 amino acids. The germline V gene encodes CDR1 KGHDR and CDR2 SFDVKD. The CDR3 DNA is TGTGCCACCAGTGATTTGCCAGGGAGATCCTACGAGCAGTACTTC. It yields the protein CATSDLPGRSYEQYF.

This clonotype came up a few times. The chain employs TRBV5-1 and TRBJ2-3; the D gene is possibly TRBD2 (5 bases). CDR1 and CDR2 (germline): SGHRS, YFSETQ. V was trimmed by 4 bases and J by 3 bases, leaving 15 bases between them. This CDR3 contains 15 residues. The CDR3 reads CASSQTSGTTDTQYF. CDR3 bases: TGCGCCAGCAGCCAGACGTCGGGAACAACAGATACGCAGTATTTT.

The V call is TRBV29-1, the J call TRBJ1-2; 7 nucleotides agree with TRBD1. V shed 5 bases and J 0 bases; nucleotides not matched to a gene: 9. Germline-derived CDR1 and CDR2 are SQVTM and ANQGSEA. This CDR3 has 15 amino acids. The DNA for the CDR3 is TGCAGCGTTTCCGGACAGGAGGTTTCTAACTATGGCTACACCTTC. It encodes CSVSGQEVSNYGYTF.

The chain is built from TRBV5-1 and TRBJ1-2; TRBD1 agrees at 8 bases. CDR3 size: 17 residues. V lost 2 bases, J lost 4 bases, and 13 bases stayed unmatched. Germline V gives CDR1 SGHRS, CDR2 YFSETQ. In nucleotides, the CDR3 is TGCGCCAGCAGCTTCGGCCTCAGTCGGACAGGGACCTATGGCTACACCTTC. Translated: CASSFGLSRTGTYGYTF.

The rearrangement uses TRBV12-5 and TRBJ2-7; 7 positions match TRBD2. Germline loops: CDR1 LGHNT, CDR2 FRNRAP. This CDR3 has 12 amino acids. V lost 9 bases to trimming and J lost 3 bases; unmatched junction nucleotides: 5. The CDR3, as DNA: TGTGCTAGCAATCCGGGAGGCTACGAGCAGTACTTC. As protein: CASNPGGYEQYF. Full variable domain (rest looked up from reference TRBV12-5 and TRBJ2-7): DARVTQTPRHKVTEMGQEVTMRCQPILGHNTVFWYRQTMMQGLELLAYFRNRAPLDDSGMPKDRFSAEMPDATLATLKIQPSEPRDSAVYFCASNPGGYEQYFGPGTRLTVT.

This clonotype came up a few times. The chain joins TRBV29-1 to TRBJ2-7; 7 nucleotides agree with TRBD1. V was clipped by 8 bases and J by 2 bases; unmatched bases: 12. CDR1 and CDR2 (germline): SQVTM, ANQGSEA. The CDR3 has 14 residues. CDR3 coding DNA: TGCAGCACCCGAGGGGACAGACCAACCTACGAGCAGTACTTC. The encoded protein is CSTRGDRPTYEQYF.

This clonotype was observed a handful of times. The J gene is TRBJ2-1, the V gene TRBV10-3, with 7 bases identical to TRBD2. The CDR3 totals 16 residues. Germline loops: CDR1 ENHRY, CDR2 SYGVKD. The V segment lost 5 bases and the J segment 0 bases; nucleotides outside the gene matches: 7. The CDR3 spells CAISISGSSSYNEQFF. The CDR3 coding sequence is TGTGCCATCAGTATTAGCGGGTCCAGCTCCTACAATGAGCAGTTCTTC.

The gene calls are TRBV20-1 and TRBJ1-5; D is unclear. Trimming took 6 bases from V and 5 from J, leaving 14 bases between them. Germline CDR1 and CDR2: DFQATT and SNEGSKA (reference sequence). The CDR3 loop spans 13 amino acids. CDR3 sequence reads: CSAAREGDQPQHF. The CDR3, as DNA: TGCAGTGCAGCCCGGGAAGGCGATCAGCCCCAGCATTTT.

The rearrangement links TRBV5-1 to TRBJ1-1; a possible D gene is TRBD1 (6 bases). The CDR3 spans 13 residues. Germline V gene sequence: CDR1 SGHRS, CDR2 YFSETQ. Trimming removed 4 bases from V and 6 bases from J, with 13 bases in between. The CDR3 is CASSKTGSPEAFF. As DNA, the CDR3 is TGCGCCAGCAGCAAAACAGGGAGCCCTGAAGCTTTCTTT. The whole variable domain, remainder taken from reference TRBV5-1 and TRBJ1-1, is KAGVTQTPRYLIKTRGQQVTLSCSPISGHRSVSWYQQTPGQGLQFLFEYFSETQRNKGNFPGRFSGRQFSNSRSEMNVSTLELGDSALYLCASSKTGSPEAFFGQGTRLTVV.

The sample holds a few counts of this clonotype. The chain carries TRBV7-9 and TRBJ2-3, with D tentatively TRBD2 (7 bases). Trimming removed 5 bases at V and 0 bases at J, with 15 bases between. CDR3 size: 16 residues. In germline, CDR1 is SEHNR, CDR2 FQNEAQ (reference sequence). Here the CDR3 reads CASSQVGGRSTDTQYF. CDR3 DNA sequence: TGTGCCAGCAGCCAAGTCGGGGGGCGAAGCACAGATACGCAGTATTTT.

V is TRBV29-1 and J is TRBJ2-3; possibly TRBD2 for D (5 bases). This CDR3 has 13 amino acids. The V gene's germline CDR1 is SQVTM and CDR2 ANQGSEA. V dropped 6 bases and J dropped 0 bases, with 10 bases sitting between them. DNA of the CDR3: TGCAGCGTGGAGCGGAAGAGCACAGATACGCAGTATTTT. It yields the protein CSVERKSTDTQYF.

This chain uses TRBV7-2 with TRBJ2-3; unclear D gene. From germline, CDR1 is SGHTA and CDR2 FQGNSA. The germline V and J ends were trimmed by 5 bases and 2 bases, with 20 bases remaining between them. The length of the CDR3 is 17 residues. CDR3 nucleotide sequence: TGTGCCAGCAGCCCCATTCACCGGACGGCCTCCACAGATACGCAGTATTTT. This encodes CASSPIHRTASTDTQYF.

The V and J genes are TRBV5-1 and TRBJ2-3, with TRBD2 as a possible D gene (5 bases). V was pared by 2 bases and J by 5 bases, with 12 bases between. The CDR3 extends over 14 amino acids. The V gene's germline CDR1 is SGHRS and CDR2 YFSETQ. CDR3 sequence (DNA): TGCGCCAGCAGCTTCGGTAGCGTGGGAGATACGCAGTATTTT. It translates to CASSFGSVGDTQYF.

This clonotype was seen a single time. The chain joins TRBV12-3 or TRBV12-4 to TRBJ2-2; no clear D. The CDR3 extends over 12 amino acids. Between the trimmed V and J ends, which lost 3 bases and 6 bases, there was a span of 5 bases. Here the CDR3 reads CASSFIPGELFF. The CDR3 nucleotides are TGTGCCAGCAGTTTTATCCCCGGGGAGCTGTTTTTT.

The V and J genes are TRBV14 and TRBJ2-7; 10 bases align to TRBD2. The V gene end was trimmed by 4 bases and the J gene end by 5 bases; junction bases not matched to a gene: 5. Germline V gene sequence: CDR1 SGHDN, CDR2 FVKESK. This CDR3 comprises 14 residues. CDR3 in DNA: TGTGCCAGCAGCCGGACTAGCGGAGGGCACGAGCAGTACTTC. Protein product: CASSRTSGGHEQYF.

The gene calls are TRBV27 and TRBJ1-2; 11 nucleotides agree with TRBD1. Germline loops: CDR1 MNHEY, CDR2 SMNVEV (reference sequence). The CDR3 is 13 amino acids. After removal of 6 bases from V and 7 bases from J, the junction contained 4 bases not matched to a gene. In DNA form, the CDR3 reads TGTGCCAGCAGGGGGACAGGGGGAGGTGGCTACACCTTC. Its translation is CASRGTGGGGYTF.